The sequence of this T cell receptor (beta chain) was determined in a study of beta chain features in type 1 diabetes. To note about this clone: The antigen is undetermined. The germline gene is not matched at one end of the junction; a read error may be the cause.

Study-wide results and caveats: When Type 1 diabetes patients were examined, their TCRB CDR3s proved moderately but significantly shorter in all four CD4+ subsets. Diminished insertions and augmented deletions at VDJ junctions characterized type 1 diabetes patients.

Germline assignment: CDR1 SGHVS and CDR2 FQNEAQ. CDR3 size: 16 residues. Every bit of the isolated RNA underwent reverse transcription, so sequencing read expressed TCRB transcripts. Data came from immunoSEQ multiplex PCR; TCRdb stores just in-frame clones and leaves some out. The sample has hundreds of thousands of clones, 7% to 10% seen once; the top ten hold about 1%. The source material was central memory CD4+ T cells from blood. The chain joins TRBV7-8 to TRBJ2-2; 13 nucleotides agree with TRBD2. The sequence came from a young man with type 1 diabetes. The CDR3 protein is CASNLLAGGSTGELFF. In DNA form, the CDR3 reads TGTGCCAGCAACTTACTAGCGGGGGGGTCCACCGGGGAGCTGTTTTTT.